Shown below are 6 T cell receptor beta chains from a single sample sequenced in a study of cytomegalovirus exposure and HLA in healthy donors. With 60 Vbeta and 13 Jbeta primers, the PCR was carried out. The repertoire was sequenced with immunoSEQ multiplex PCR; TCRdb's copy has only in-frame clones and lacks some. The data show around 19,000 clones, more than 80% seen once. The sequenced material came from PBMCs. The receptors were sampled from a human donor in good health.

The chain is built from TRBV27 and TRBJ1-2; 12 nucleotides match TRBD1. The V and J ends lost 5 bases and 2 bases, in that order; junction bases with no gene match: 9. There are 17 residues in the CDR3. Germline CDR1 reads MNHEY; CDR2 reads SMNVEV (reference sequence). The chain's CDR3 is CASSLNLGTGGNYGYTF. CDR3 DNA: TGTGCCAGCAGTCTAAACCTAGGGACAGGGGGCAACTATGGCTACACCTTC.

The CDR3 sequence is CASSQDRGNEQFF. The CDR3 DNA follows: TGTGCCAGCAGCCAAGATCGGGGGAATGAGCAGTTCTTC. The V gene is TRBV14, the J gene TRBJ2-1, with a possible D match to TRBD2 (6 bases). Per germline, CDR1 SGHDN and CDR2 FVKESK. CDR3 length: 13 residues. The ends were cut back, 0 bases at V and 7 bases at J, with 7 bases in the middle. The whole variable domain, remainder taken from reference TRBV14 and TRBJ2-1, is EAGVTQFPSHSVIEKGQTVTLRCDPISGHDNLYWYRRVMGKEIKFLLHFVKESKQDESGMPNNRFLAERTGGTYSTLKVQPAELEDSGVYFCASSQDRGNEQFFGPGTRLTVL.

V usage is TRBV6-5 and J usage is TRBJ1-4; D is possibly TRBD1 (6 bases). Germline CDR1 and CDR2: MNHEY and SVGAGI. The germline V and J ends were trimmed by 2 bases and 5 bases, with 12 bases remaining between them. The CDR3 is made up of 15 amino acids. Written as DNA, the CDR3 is TGTGCCAGCAGTTACCGTGACAGGAGGAATGAAAAACTGTTTTTT. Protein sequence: CASSYRDRRNEKLFF.

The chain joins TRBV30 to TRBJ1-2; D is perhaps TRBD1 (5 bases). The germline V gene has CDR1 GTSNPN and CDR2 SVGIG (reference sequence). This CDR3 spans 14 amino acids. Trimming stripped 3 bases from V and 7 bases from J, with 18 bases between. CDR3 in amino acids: CAWRKRAGKGGYTF. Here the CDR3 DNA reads TGTGCCTGGAGGAAGAGAGCAGGGAAAGGTGGCTACACCTTC.

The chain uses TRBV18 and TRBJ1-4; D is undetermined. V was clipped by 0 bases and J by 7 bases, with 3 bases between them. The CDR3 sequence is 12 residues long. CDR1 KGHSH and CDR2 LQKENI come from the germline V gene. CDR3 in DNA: TGTGCCAGCTCACCACCGAGTGAAAAACTGTTTTTT. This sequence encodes CASSPPSEKLFF.

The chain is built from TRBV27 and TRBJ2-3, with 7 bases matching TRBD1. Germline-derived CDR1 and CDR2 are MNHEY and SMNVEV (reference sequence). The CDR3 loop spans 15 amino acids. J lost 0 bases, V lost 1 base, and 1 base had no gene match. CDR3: CASSLFRGSTDTQYF. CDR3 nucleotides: TGTGCCAGCAGTTTATTCAGGGGGAGCACAGATACGCAGTATTTT.